The rows below give T cell receptor beta chains drawn from one sample of a study of blood T cell repertoires in COVID-19. Libraries were prepared by immunoSEQ multiplex PCR; TCRdb keeps only in-frame clonotypes and omits some of them. The table records about 220,000 clones, around 87% of them present only once. Sequenced input: peripheral blood. Receptors originate from a woman in her 30s who had recovered from COVID-19. Each CDR3 is given with its conserved first and last residue. Not all rows give a size; the values are once, few, many and, for expanded clones, a class.

V,size,J,length,CDR3
TRBV7-2,few,TRBJ2-3,15,CASNPLGGSTDTQYF
TRBV2,NA,TRBJ2-1,13,CASRGRGRGEQFF
TRBV6-2/TRBV6-3,NA,TRBJ2-2,15,CASSPIAGGAGELFF
TRBV28,NA,TRBJ1-3,18,CASKSDWGQSSSGNTIYF
TRBV2,NA,TRBJ2-6,18,CASSERTALLSGANVLTF
TRBV2,once,TRBJ2-3,14,CARSLQGATDTQYF
TRBV2,NA,TRBJ2-5,13,CASAGPSQETQYF
TRBV19,NA,TRBJ1-3,16,CASSDLDRISGNTIYF
TRBV14,NA,TRBJ2-1,15,CASSQASGGHNEQFF
TRBV5-6,NA,TRBJ2-2,17,CASSLPGLLLDTGELFF
TRBV3-1/TRBV3-2,few,TRBJ2-7,14,CASSQGQGIYEQYF
TRBV7-8,NA,TRBJ1-1,15,CASSLLAGRDPEAFF
TRBV27,NA,TRBJ2-7,16,CASSRLQGRSTYEQYF
TRBV2,NA,TRBJ2-3,16,CASSESLASSTDTQYF
TRBV2,NA,TRBJ2-5,11,CASTLLAAQYF
TRBV19,NA,TRBJ1-1,15,CASSAPGQGSTEAFF
TRBV6-1,NA,TRBJ2-1,18,CASSEGTSGGFSYNEQFF
TRBV5-1,NA,TRBJ2-5,15,CASSSGGRKEETQYF
TRBV10-1,NA,TRBJ1-5,15,CASLWGQRSCQPQHF
TRBV11-3,NA,TRBJ2-7,17,CASSSPPSAGGPYEQYF
TRBV5-1,NA,TRBJ2-1,15,CASSLVAGLYNEQFF
TRBV6-5,NA,TRBJ1-5,14,CASRSRGGNQPQHF
TRBV30,NA,TRBJ2-7,13,CASTGQVSYEQYF
TRBV19,NA,TRBJ1-3,16,CASSTLRGLSGNTIYF
TRBV5-4,NA,TRBJ2-1,12,CASSSRLDEQFF
TRBV15,NA,TRBJ2-5,16,CATSREGGLGQETQYF
TRBV2,once,TRBJ2-1,14,CASSEWGRYNEQFF
TRBV27,NA,TRBJ1-1,15,CASSLSWTANTEAFF
TRBV9,NA,TRBJ2-7,13,CASSTGPTYEQYF
TRBV6-1,NA,TRBJ1-5,15,CASSEVGRGNQPQHF
TRBV29-1,NA,TRBJ2-3,16,CSVEDIAGGNTDTQYF
TRBV6-5,NA,TRBJ1-1,13,CASSYAGGGEAFF
TRBV21-1,few,TRBJ2-5,14,CASSWDRARETQYF
TRBV2,NA,TRBJ1-4,16,CASRHGRGRSNEKLFF
TRBV27,few,TRBJ2-1,16,CASSLRLAGTYNEQFF
TRBV24-1,NA,TRBJ1-2,13,CATGDRVNYGYTF
TRBV2,NA,TRBJ1-1,14,CASSEVIGGEEAFF
TRBV10-3,NA,TRBJ2-6,16,CATLRIGVSGANVLTF
TRBV7-2,medium-sized,TRBJ1-2,17,CASNRIGTGRLNYGYTF
TRBV7-3,NA,TRBJ1-2,15,CASSPGLERNYGYTF
TRBV18,NA,TRBJ2-7,15,CASSPYGTASYEQYF
TRBV4-2,NA,TRBJ2-1,17,CASSPTPGQVPYNEQFF
TRBV7-2,NA,TRBJ2-1,12,CASSLSRNEQFF